This entry lists 13 T cell receptor beta chains sequenced from one sample in a study of T cell changes during pregnancy in multiple sclerosis. Profiled with immunoSEQ multiplex PCR; TCRdb holds only in-frame clones, not every one. The data show tens of thousands of clones, 80% to 95% seen once. This sample comprised CD4+ T cells from peripheral blood mononuclear cells, obtained before pregnancy. These receptors originate from a female donor with multiple sclerosis, enrolled in a pregnancy study.

This chain joins TRBV28 and TRBJ1-2; D is perhaps TRBD1 (6 bases). In germline, CDR1 is MDHEN, CDR2 SYDVKM. The CDR3 loop spans 15 amino acids. V shed 2 bases and J shed 0 bases, with 10 bases lying between them. The DNA of the CDR3 is TGTGCCAGCAGTTTAATCCGGACAGCTAACTATGGCTACACCTTC. Protein product: CASSLIRTANYGYTF.

V usage is TRBV5-1 and J usage is TRBJ2-7; tentative D call: TRBD2 (5 bases). V shed 4 bases and J shed 1 base, with 12 bases lying between them. Germline lookup yields CDR1 SGHRS and CDR2 YFSETQ. The CDR3 contains 14 residues. In DNA, the CDR3 is TGCGCCAGCAGCCCCTTTGAGGGTTCCTACGAGCAGTACTTC. This gives the protein CASSPFEGSYEQYF.

V is TRBV9 and J is TRBJ2-3; 10 bases match TRBD1. J lost 5 bases, V lost 3 bases, and 3 bases had no gene match. Germline lookup yields CDR1 SGDLS and CDR2 YYNGEE. The CDR3 spans 14 residues. The CDR3 bases are TGTGCCAGCAGCGGGACAGGGGGGATAGATACGCAGTATTTT. Protein sequence: CASSGTGGIDTQYF.

The chain recombines TRBV4-1 with TRBJ2-5; TRBD2 matches at 10 bases. The V segment lost 8 bases and the J segment 5 bases; nucleotides outside the gene matches: 8. Per germline, CDR1 MGHRA and CDR2 YSYEKL. CDR3 length equals 14 residues. The CDR3 region has the DNA TGCGCCAGCTCCAGCGGGGGGGCGGGGGAGACCCAGTACTTC. Translation gives CASSSGGAGETQYF.

The V call is TRBV6-6, the J call TRBJ2-7, with 7 bases fitting TRBD2. V gave up 6 bases and J gave up 2 bases; unmatched junction bases: 7. Germline CDR1 MNHNY, CDR2 SVGAGI (reference sequence). The CDR3 covers 14 residues. The CDR3 sequence: CASRHREAPYEQYF. The CDR3 nucleotides read TGTGCCAGCAGACACCGGGAGGCACCCTACGAGCAGTACTTC.

There are a few counts of this clone. This chain uses TRBV30 with TRBJ1-6; no clear D. The CDR3 has 12 amino acids. The V end was cut by 3 bases, the J end by 12 bases, with 12 bases between. Germline V lookup: CDR1 GTSNPN, CDR2 SVGIG (reference sequence). The CDR3 here is CAWSYSRVPLHF. The CDR3 coding sequence is TGTGCCTGGAGCTACTCCCGGGTACCCCTCCACTTT.

The chain carries TRBV11-2 and TRBJ1-2; TRBD1 agrees at 9 bases. Trimming took 6 bases from V and 3 from J; bases not matched to a gene: 17. CDR1 and CDR2 from the germline V gene are SGHAT and FQNNGV. The CDR3 extends over 18 amino acids. CDR3 in DNA: TGTGCCAGCAGAGGACTCCTAATTCGGGACAGGGTGGACTATGGCTACACCTTC. Translation: CASRGLLIRDRVDYGYTF. The full variable domain, completed using reference TRBV11-2 and TRBJ1-2, is EAGVAQSPRYKIIEKRQSVAFWCNPISGHATLYWYQQILGQGPKLLIQFQNNGVVDDSQLPKDRFSAERLKGVDSTLKIQPAKLEDSAVYLCASRGLLIRDRVDYGYTFGSGTRLTVV.

The rearrangement joins TRBV2 to TRBJ2-5, with 12 bases aligning to TRBD2. Germline-derived CDR1 and CDR2 are SNHLY and FYNNEI. The J segment lost 5 bases and the V segment lost 10 bases, leaving 14 bases of the junction unmatched. This CDR3 is built from 16 residues. CDR3 sequence: CATTPFLTSGSETQYF. In nucleotides, the CDR3 is TGTGCCACCACCCCATTCCTGACTAGCGGGAGTGAGACCCAGTACTTC.

This chain links TRBV29-1 with TRBJ2-3; TRBD1 matches at 7 bases. Germline V lookup: CDR1 SQVTM, CDR2 ANQGSEA. V gave up 7 bases and J gave up 6 bases; unmatched junction bases: 10. The length of the CDR3 is 13 residues. The CDR3 sequence is CSALTGSVDTQYF. Written as DNA, the CDR3 is TGCAGCGCCCTGACAGGGTCCGTCGATACGCAGTATTTT.

This chain connects TRBV30 to TRBJ2-1, with 8 bases matching TRBD2. Looked up from germline, CDR1 is GTSNPN and CDR2 is SVGIG (reference sequence). The length of the CDR3 is 13 residues. V gave up 0 bases and J gave up 8 bases; unmatched junction bases: 3. In DNA, the CDR3 is TGTGCCTGGAGTGTACTAGCGGCGTATGAGCAGTTCTTC. It is translated as CAWSVLAAYEQFF.

The chain carries TRBV18 and TRBJ1-4; 8 bases agree with TRBD1. This CDR3 spans 17 amino acids. J was trimmed by 7 bases and V by 4 bases; bases with no gene match: 14. Germline V lookup: CDR1 KGHSH, CDR2 LQKENI. Here the CDR3 DNA reads TGTGCCAGCTCACTGCGAGGACAGGGATTTCCGGGTGAAAAACTGTTTTTT. It translates to CASSLRGQGFPGEKLFF.

The chain uses TRBV11-3 and TRBJ1-1; a possible D gene is TRBD1 (5 bases). CDR3 size: 13 residues. Trimming took 5 bases from V and 5 from J, leaving 12 bases between them. From germline, CDR1 is SGHNT and CDR2 YENEEA. The CDR3 DNA reads TGTGCCAGCAGCCCAGGGAAGAGGACTGAAGCTTTCTTT. It is translated as CASSPGKRTEAFF.

V usage is TRBV6-1 and J usage is TRBJ1-5; 9 nucleotides agree with TRBD1. Germline CDR1 and CDR2: MNHNS and SASEGT. Germline trimming cut 10 bases from V and 5 bases from J; bases unmatched to any gene: 6. This CDR3 contains 13 residues. The CDR3 DNA follows: TGTGCCACCAACCGACAGGGGGATCAGCCCCAGCATTTT. This sequence encodes CATNRQGDQPQHF.